These T cell receptor beta chains were read from a single sample in a study of T cell changes during pregnancy in multiple sclerosis. Some clones are missing from TCRdb's copy, which holds only in-frame ones; the method was immunoSEQ multiplex PCR. The sample yields about 44,000 clones, roughly 92% seen once. This sample comprised CD4+ T cells from peripheral blood mononuclear cells, obtained in the first trimester of pregnancy. All receptors come from a female donor with multiple sclerosis, enrolled in a pregnancy study. The CDR3 runs from the conserved cysteine through the conserved F or W. The D gene is left open where the match is weak. The size entry is marked missing in some rows and otherwise reads once, few, many or a size class.

V gene	J gene	clone size	D gene	CDR3 protein	CDR3 DNA
TRBV15	TRBJ2-1	NA	NA	CATSRDSRSYNEQFF	TGTGCCACCAGCAGAGATAGTCGCTCCTACAATGAGCAGTTCTTC
TRBV18	TRBJ2-7	NA	TRBD1	CASSPLQTGGIYEQYF	TGTGCCAGCTCACCTCTCCAGACAGGGGGGATTTACGAGCAGTACTTC
TRBV6-1	TRBJ1-5	NA	TRBD1	CASSIRGGNQPQHF	TGTGCCAGCAGTATCAGGGGGGGCAATCAGCCCCAGCATTTT
TRBV28	TRBJ2-6	NA	TRBD1	CASSRTGSGANVLTF	TGTGCCAGCAGTCGGACAGGGTCTGGGGCCAACGTCCTGACTTTC
TRBV10-3	TRBJ1-2	NA	TRBD1	CAISGSTGLGYTF	TGTGCCATCAGTGGGTCGACAGGGTTGGGCTACACCTTC
TRBV2	TRBJ2-3	NA	TRBD2	CASGVLAGAIPQYF	TGTGCCAGCGGGGTTCTAGCGGGCGCCATTCCGCAGTATTTT
TRBV5-5	TRBJ1-1	NA	NA	CASSSGFTEGTEAFF	TGTGCCAGCAGCTCGGGCTTTACAGAGGGCACTGAAGCTTTCTTT
TRBV7-6	TRBJ1-5	NA	NA	CASSRGQNQPQHF	TGTGCCAGCAGCCGAGGACAGAATCAGCCCCAGCATTTT
TRBV15	TRBJ2-1	once	TRBD1	CATSRTGRDRYNEQFF	TGTGCCACCAGCAGAACCGGCCGGGACAGATACAATGAGCAGTTCTTC
TRBV5-4	TRBJ2-1	NA	TRBD2	CASTVGLAIDEQFF	TGTGCCAGCACGGTAGGACTAGCGATCGATGAGCAGTTCTTC
TRBV6-5	TRBJ2-2	NA	NA	CASSRDSTGELFF	TGTGCCAGCTCCAGGGATTCCACCGGGGAGCTGTTTTTT
TRBV28	TRBJ1-2	NA	NA	CASCRGGSLNYGYTF	TGTGCCAGTTGTCGAGGTGGCAGTTTGAACTATGGCTACACCTTC
TRBV7-9	TRBJ2-1	NA	NA	CASSLQAGHPLDEQFF	TGTGCCAGCAGCTTACAAGCGGGACATCCTCTCGATGAGCAGTTCTTC
TRBV4-1	TRBJ2-2	NA	NA	CASSQEKVGIAANTGELFF	TGCGCCAGCAGCCAAGAGAAGGTCGGGATAGCGGCGAACACCGGGGAGCTGTTTTTT
TRBV30	TRBJ1-1	NA	TRBD1	CAWSVARQGMNTEAFF	TGTGCCTGGAGTGTTGCACGACAGGGGATGAACACTGAAGCTTTCTTT
TRBV10-3	TRBJ2-7	once	NA	CAISRELSYEQYF	TGTGCCATCAGCCGGGAACTCTCCTACGAGCAGTACTTC
TRBV4-1	TRBJ2-7	NA	TRBD1	CASSQGPGQGTYEQYF	TGCGCCAGCAGCCAAGGTCCGGGACAGGGTACCTACGAGCAGTACTTC